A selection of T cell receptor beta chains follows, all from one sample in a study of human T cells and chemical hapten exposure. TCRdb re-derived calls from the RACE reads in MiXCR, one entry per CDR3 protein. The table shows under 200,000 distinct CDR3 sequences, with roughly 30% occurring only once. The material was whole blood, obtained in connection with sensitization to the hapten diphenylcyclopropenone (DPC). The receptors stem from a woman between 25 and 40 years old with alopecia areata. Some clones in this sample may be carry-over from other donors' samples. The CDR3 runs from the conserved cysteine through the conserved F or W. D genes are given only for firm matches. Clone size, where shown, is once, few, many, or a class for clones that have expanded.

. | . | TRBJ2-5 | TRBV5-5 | TGTGCCAGCAGCTTGGAGGCCGCCGCTCACCAAGAGACCCAGTACTTC | CASSLEAAAHQETQYF
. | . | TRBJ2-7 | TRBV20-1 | TGCAGTGCTAGAGATCGCGGATTGGGACTGGGCCACGAGCAGTACTTC | CSARDRGLGLGHEQYF
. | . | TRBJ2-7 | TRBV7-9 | TGTGCCAGCAGCTTAAGTCCGGAGGAGCAGTACTTC | CASSLSPEEQYF
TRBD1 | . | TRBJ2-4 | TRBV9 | TGTGCCAGCAGCGTAGGACAGGGTTCTCGGAACATTCAGTACTTC | CASSVGQGSRNIQYF
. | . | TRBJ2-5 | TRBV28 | TGTGCCAGCAGTTTAAGCGGTGTGGGGAAGCAAGAGACCCAGTACTTC | CASSLSGVGKQETQYF
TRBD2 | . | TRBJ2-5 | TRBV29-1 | TGCAGCGTTGAAACCCGGGAGGCCCAAGAGACCCAGTACTTC | CSVETREAQETQYF
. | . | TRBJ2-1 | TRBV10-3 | TGTGCCACCCAGAGCAGGATGGGAGACAATGAGCAGTTCTTC | CATQSRMGDNEQFF
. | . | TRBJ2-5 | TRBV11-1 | TGTGCCAGCATGGAGGACCGGGCCTTGGGGGAGACCCAGTACTTC | CASMEDRALGETQYF
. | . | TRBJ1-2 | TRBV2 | TGTGCCAGCAGGGGAGGGATAAACTATGGCTACACCTTC | CASRGGINYGYTF
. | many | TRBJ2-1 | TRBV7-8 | TGTGCCAGCAGCTTAGCACCTTACAATGAGCAGTTCTTC | CASSLAPYNEQFF
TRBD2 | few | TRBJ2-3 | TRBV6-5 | TGTGCCAGCAGGGGCGGGAGAGCGGGGGCCGCCCCTAGCACAGATACGCAGTATTTT | CASRGGRAGAAPSTDTQYF
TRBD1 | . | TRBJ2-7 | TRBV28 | TGTGCCAGCAGCTATCCGGGACAGGGGGCCTACGAGCAGTACTTC | CASSYPGQGAYEQYF
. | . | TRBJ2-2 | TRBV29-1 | TGCAGCGTTGAGTTCTCGGTCGGGGCGACCGGGGAGCTGTTTTTT | CSVEFSVGATGELFF
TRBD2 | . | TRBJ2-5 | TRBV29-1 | TGCAGCGTTGAATCGGGGGGAGAGACCCAGTACTTC | CSVESGGETQYF
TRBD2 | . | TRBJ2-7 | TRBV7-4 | TGTGCCAGCAGCTTAAAAAGACTAGCGGGGGGCCGGAGCTCCTACGAGCAGTACTTC | CASSLKRLAGGRSSYEQYF
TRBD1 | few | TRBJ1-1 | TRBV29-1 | TGCAGCGTTGAGGAAGGGGGCGGGCAGCCTGAAGCTTTCTTT | CSVEEGGGQPEAFF
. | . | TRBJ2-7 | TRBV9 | TGTGCCAGCAGCGTAGCTGGGGGATTAGGCTACGAGCAGTACTTC | CASSVAGGLGYEQYF
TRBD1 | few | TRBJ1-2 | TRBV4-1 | TGCGCCAGCAGCCAAGATGGGACAGGGGGCATGGGGGGCTACACCTTC | CASSQDGTGGMGGYTF
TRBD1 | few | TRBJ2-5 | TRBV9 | TGTGCCAGCAGCTCAGGGGGCGGAGAGACCCAGTACTTC | CASSSGGGETQYF
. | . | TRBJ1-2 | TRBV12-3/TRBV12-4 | TGTGCCAGCAGTTTAGGACAGTCCTCGGGGGGCTACACCTTC | CASSLGQSSGGYTF
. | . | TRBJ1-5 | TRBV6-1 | TGTGCCAGCAGTGAAGATTTTCCACCCCAGCATTTT | CASSEDFPPQHF
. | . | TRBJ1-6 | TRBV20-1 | TGCAGTGCTACAACCCTCGGACGGAATAATTCACCCCTCCACTTT | CSATTLGRNNSPLHF
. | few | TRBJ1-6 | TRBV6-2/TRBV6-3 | TGTGCCACCCAGGACCGCTTCGCCCTCCACTTT | CATQDRFALHF
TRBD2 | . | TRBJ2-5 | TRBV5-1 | TGCGCCAGCAGCTTGGGCTCTAGCGGGGCGAGGTACCAAGAGACCCAGTACTTC | CASSLGSSGARYQETQYF
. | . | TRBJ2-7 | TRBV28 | TGTGCCAGCAGCTCCGGGACACTTGACTACGAGCAGTACTTC | CASSSGTLDYEQYF
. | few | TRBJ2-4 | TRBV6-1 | TGTGCCAGCAGTGAGGAGGCGGCCAAAAACATTCAGTACTTC | CASSEEAAKNIQYF
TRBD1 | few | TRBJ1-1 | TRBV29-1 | TGCAGCGCTCTAGCCGGGACAGCGAACACTGAAGCTTTCTTT | CSALAGTANTEAFF
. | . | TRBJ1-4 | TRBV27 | TGTGCCAGCAGTTTATTATCCCCAAAGATAGGGGGGAATGAAAAACTGTTTTTT | CASSLLSPKIGGNEKLFF
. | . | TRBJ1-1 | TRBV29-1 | TGCAGCGTGGTTAAGTGGGGCGCGACTGAAGCTTTCTTT | CSVVKWGATEAFF
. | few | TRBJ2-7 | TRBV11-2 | TGTGCCAGCAGCTTTGTCTGGGGCGAGCAGTACTTC | CASSFVWGEQYF
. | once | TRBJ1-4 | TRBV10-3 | TGTGCCATCAGTGCCATACAGGGAGATGAGGAAAAACTGTTTTTT | CAISAIQGDEEKLFF
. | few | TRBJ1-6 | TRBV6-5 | TGTGCCAGCAGTTACTCGGGGGGGCACAATTCACCCCTCCACTTT | CASSYSGGHNSPLHF